The following is a T cell receptor (beta chain) sequence with its context. The antigen remains unidentified. A much larger clone sits a single nucleotide away, making a read error possible. Germline CDR1 reads MNHEY; CDR2 reads SVGEGT. The CDR3 runs to 14 residues. This specimen comes from a study of blood T cells in healthy people across ages. A second PCR, run for roughly 7 to 12 cycles, used a sample-barcoded 5' primer plus a J-beta primer mix. One entry per CDR3 protein, called by TCRdb with MiXCR from the 5' RACE reads. The sample has about 780,000 distinct CDR3 sequences, more than 35% seen once; the top ten hold roughly 18%. Study findings and constraints: While age rose, TCR beta diversity per million T cells dropped in a roughly linear way.

This receptor was identified in a man older than 75 in good health. This chain connects TRBV6-2 or TRBV6-3 to TRBJ2-5, with 7 nucleotides matching TRBD2. Judging by the DNA end, TRBJ2-7 fits better; the J call may be wrong. The sequenced sample consisted of blood. The CDR3 bases are TGTGCCAGCAGCAAGGGACTACCCGGAGACGAGCAGTACTTC. Protein sequence: CASSKGLPGDEQYF.